The rows below give T cell receptor beta chains drawn from one sample of a study of human T cells and chemical hapten exposure. TCRdb called the 5' RACE reads again in MiXCR, with one record for every CDR3 protein. The sample holds about 81,000 distinct CDR3 sequences; 6% to 8.5% are singletons and the top ten take under 3%. The receptor set was obtained from a male donor in good health. The CDR3 runs from the conserved cysteine through the conserved F or W. The D gene is left open where the match is weak. Clone size appears in some rows only: once, few, many, or a class for an expanded clone.

J: TRBJ2-6
D: NA
V: TRBV5-4
size: NA
DNA: TGTGCCAGCAGCCGCCTCCCCCGACGCTCTGGGGCCAACGTCCTGACTTTC
CDR3: CASSRLPRRSGANVLTF

J: TRBJ2-1
D: NA
V: TRBV27
size: many
DNA: TGTGCCAGCAGTTTATCGGGTAGACGGAATGAGCAGTTCTTC
CDR3: CASSLSGRRNEQFF

J: TRBJ2-6
D: NA
V: TRBV27
size: NA
DNA: TGTGCCAGCAGTCCACGGGACTCAATTTCTGGGGCCAACGTCCTGACTTTC
CDR3: CASSPRDSISGANVLTF

J: TRBJ1-6
D: NA
V: TRBV5-5
size: few
DNA: TGTGCCAGCAGCTTGTTTGCCAGCTCCTATAATTCACCCCTCCACTTT
CDR3: CASSLFASSYNSPLHF

J: TRBJ1-5
D: TRBD1
V: TRBV5-1
size: NA
DNA: TGCGCCAGCAGCCGTGGGACAGGGGGCAATCAGCCCCAGCATTTT
CDR3: CASSRGTGGNQPQHF

J: TRBJ2-6
D: TRBD1
V: TRBV6-5
size: many
DNA: TGTGCCAGCAGTCCCACAGGGGCTCACGGGGCCAACGTCCTGACTTTC
CDR3: CASSPTGAHGANVLTF

J: TRBJ1-4
D: TRBD1
V: TRBV15
size: many
DNA: TGTGCCACCAGCGAGGGCAGGGGGTCGGAAAAACTGTTTTTT
CDR3: CATSEGRGSEKLFF

J: TRBJ1-1
D: NA
V: TRBV6-5
size: NA
DNA: TGTGCCAGCAGATTCCGGGGTTCGGTCACTGAAGCTTTCTTT
CDR3: CASRFRGSVTEAFF

J: TRBJ1-2
D: NA
V: TRBV29-1
size: NA
DNA: TGCAGCGTTGAAGATCTAATCGGCTACACCTTC
CDR3: CSVEDLIGYTF

J: TRBJ2-5
D: TRBD2
V: TRBV5-1
size: NA
DNA: TGCGCCAGCAGCTCCGGACTAGCGGGGAACCAAGAGACCCAGTACTTC
CDR3: CASSSGLAGNQETQYF

J: TRBJ1-4
D: TRBD1
V: TRBV11-2
size: few
DNA: TGTGCCAGCAGCCCACAGGGGACAGTTGAAAAACTGTTTTTT
CDR3: CASSPQGTVEKLFF

J: TRBJ1-1
D: NA
V: TRBV29-1
size: many
DNA: TGCAGCGTTGAAGGTCTAATGAACACTGAAGCTTTCTTT
CDR3: CSVEGLMNTEAFF

J: TRBJ2-2
D: NA
V: TRBV2
size: many
DNA: TGTGCCAGCAGTGAAAGCCAGGGGATGCACACCGGGGAGCTGTTTTTT
CDR3: CASSESQGMHTGELFF

J: TRBJ1-1
D: NA
V: TRBV29-1
size: many
DNA: TGCAGCGTTCTCAACACTGAAGCTTTCTTT
CDR3: CSVLNTEAFF

J: TRBJ1-1
D: NA
V: TRBV12-3/TRBV12-4
size: many
DNA: TGTGCCAGCAGTTTAGCGACGGTCGGGACTGAAGCTTTCTTT
CDR3: CASSLATVGTEAFF

J: TRBJ2-3
D: NA
V: TRBV28
size: medium-sized
DNA: TGTGCCAGCAGTTTGGGACAAAACACAGATACGCAGTATTTT
CDR3: CASSLGQNTDTQYF

J: TRBJ2-6
D: NA
V: TRBV4-2
size: NA
DNA: TGTGCCAGCAGCCAAGAGAGGACTGGCTCTGGGGCCAACGTCCTGACTTTC
CDR3: CASSQERTGSGANVLTF

J: TRBJ2-1
D: NA
V: TRBV4-1
size: few
DNA: TGCGCCAGCAGGTCAGGATACAATGAGCAGTTCTTC
CDR3: CASRSGYNEQFF

J: TRBJ2-1
D: TRBD2
V: TRBV6-4
size: many
DNA: TGTGCCAGCAGTGTTACGGGAGGGAGAAACAATGAGCAGTTCTTC
CDR3: CASSVTGGRNNEQFF

J: TRBJ2-2
D: NA
V: TRBV11-3
size: NA
DNA: TGTGCCAGCAGCTTAGGGACAGTAAACACCGGGGAGCTGTTTTTT
CDR3: CASSLGTVNTGELFF

J: TRBJ1-4
D: NA
V: TRBV7-9
size: few
DNA: TGTGCCAGCAGCCGGACCGGGGGGAATGAAAAACTGTTTTTT
CDR3: CASSRTGGNEKLFF

J: TRBJ2-3
D: NA
V: TRBV10-3
size: NA
DNA: TGTGCCATCAGCGCGGACAGCCCAGCAGATACGCAGTATTTT
CDR3: CAISADSPADTQYF

J: TRBJ2-3
D: NA
V: TRBV12-3/TRBV12-4
size: many
DNA: TGTGCCAGCAGTTTGCAGGAAGCAGATACGCAGTATTTT
CDR3: CASSLQEADTQYF

J: TRBJ1-1
D: TRBD1
V: TRBV7-9
size: few
DNA: TGTGCCAGCAGATCAGACAGGGAGGCTTTCTTT
CDR3: CASRSDREAFF

J: TRBJ1-1
D: TRBD1
V: TRBV14
size: NA
DNA: TGTGCCAGCAGCAATCGACAGGGGGCGAACACTGAAGCTTTCTTT
CDR3: CASSNRQGANTEAFF

J: TRBJ2-3
D: NA
V: TRBV7-2
size: NA
DNA: TGTGCCAGCAGCTTAGGGGCTAGGGAGTCGAGAACAGATACGCAGTATTTT
CDR3: CASSLGARESRTDTQYF

J: TRBJ1-1
D: NA
V: TRBV5-1
size: many
DNA: TGCGCCAGCAGCAAAGTCAGGGGAACCCAAGGGACTGAAGCTTTCTTT
CDR3: CASSKVRGTQGTEAFF

J: TRBJ2-2
D: NA
V: TRBV4-2
size: few
DNA: TGTGCCAGCAGCCAAGAAAGGAGACTAGACCAGAACACCGGGGAGCTGTTTTTT
CDR3: CASSQERRLDQNTGELFF

J: TRBJ2-1
D: TRBD2
V: TRBV29-1
size: many
DNA: TGCAGCGTCCCTATTAGCGGGAGCTCCTACAATGAGCAGTTCTTC
CDR3: CSVPISGSSYNEQFF

J: TRBJ2-7
D: NA
V: TRBV7-9
size: NA
DNA: TGTGCCAGCAGCTTAGTTCGAGAGGGAACCTACGAGCAGTACTTC
CDR3: CASSLVREGTYEQYF

J: TRBJ2-1
D: TRBD2
V: TRBV10-3
size: NA
DNA: TGTGCCATCAGTGACGGACTAGCGGGGGGCCCGGGACCTTACAATGAGCAGTTCTTC
CDR3: CAISDGLAGGPGPYNEQFF

J: TRBJ1-2
D: NA
V: TRBV9
size: many
DNA: TGTGCCAGCAGCGCCTCTACTCCTGGAGCTAACTATGGCTACACCTTC
CDR3: CASSASTPGANYGYTF

J: TRBJ1-2
D: NA
V: TRBV12-3/TRBV12-4
size: few
DNA: TGTGCCAGCAGTTTGGGAGGGGGGACGCGCTACACCTTC
CDR3: CASSLGGGTRYTF

J: TRBJ1-1
D: NA
V: TRBV29-1
size: few
DNA: TGCAGCGTTGCTGAGCCGACAAACCTCATGAACACTGAAGCTTTCTTT
CDR3: CSVAEPTNLMNTEAFF

J: TRBJ1-1
D: NA
V: TRBV7-9
size: many
DNA: TGTGCCAGCAGCCGGGTGGAGGAAGCTTTCTTT
CDR3: CASSRVEEAFF

J: TRBJ2-7
D: NA
V: TRBV11-2
size: NA
DNA: TGTGCCAGCAGCTCCCCCGGGGAGAGGTGGTACGAGCAGTACTTC
CDR3: CASSSPGERWYEQYF

J: TRBJ2-7
D: NA
V: TRBV10-3
size: NA
DNA: TGTGCCATCAGTGCGGATAGTGCCTACGAGCAGTACTTC
CDR3: CAISADSAYEQYF

J: TRBJ2-5
D: NA
V: TRBV12-3/TRBV12-4
size: NA
DNA: TGTGCCAGCAGTTTAGCCCCCCAGGGGAGGGGGGAGACCCAGTACTTC
CDR3: CASSLAPQGRGETQYF

J: TRBJ2-2
D: NA
V: TRBV5-4
size: NA
DNA: TGTGCCAGCAGCCGGACAGCAAACACCGGGGAGCTGTTTTTT
CDR3: CASSRTANTGELFF

J: TRBJ1-3
D: NA
V: TRBV6-2/TRBV6-3
size: many
DNA: TGTGCCAGCACCCGTGGGGGCACCTCTGGAAACACCATATATTTT
CDR3: CASTRGGTSGNTIYF

J: TRBJ2-1
D: TRBD2
V: TRBV29-1
size: many
DNA: TGCAGCGTTGGAAGCGGGGGGGCTTTAGATGAGCAGTTCTTC
CDR3: CSVGSGGALDEQFF

J: TRBJ2-7
D: TRBD1
V: TRBV6-1
size: many
DNA: TGTGCCAGCAGCAGGGGGCAGGTCGGCGAGCAGTACTTC
CDR3: CASSRGQVGEQYF

J: TRBJ1-5
D: NA
V: TRBV20-1
size: NA
DNA: TGCAGTGCTAGTCCGGGACCGAGAAATCAGCCCCAGCATTTT
CDR3: CSASPGPRNQPQHF

J: TRBJ1-1
D: NA
V: TRBV12-3/TRBV12-4
size: many
DNA: TGTGCCACCCAGATGGGGAACACTGAAGCTTTCTTT
CDR3: CATQMGNTEAFF

J: TRBJ2-6
D: TRBD1
V: TRBV7-2
size: NA
DNA: TGTGCCAGCAGCTACCCGGGACAGGGGGCTACTGGGGCCAACGTCCTGACTTTC
CDR3: CASSYPGQGATGANVLTF

J: TRBJ2-7
D: TRBD1
V: TRBV20-1
size: NA
DNA: TGCAGTGCTAGGGAAATCGGGACAGGGTTCATCTACGAGCAGTACTTC
CDR3: CSAREIGTGFIYEQYF

J: TRBJ2-5
D: NA
V: TRBV5-1
size: few
DNA: TGCGCCAGCGGAGGGATAGATCAAGAGACCCAGTACTTC
CDR3: CASGGIDQETQYF

J: TRBJ2-5
D: NA
V: TRBV7-9
size: NA
DNA: TGTGCCAGCAGCTTAGGGGGCCTAACCCCTGGGTACCAAGAGACCCAGTACTTC
CDR3: CASSLGGLTPGYQETQYF